Shown below are 3 T cell receptor beta chains from a single sample sequenced in a study of OX40 agonist ivuxolimab in advanced cancers. Only in-frame clones appear in the TCRdb table, and some are missing; sequencing was by immunoSEQ multiplex PCR. The table records 63,000 or so clones, approximately 91% of them present only once. The specimen was CD4+ or CD8+ T cells sorted from blood, collected in a trial of the OX40 agonist ivuxolimab. The receptors stem from an adult with an advanced solid tumor such as melanoma, head and neck, liver or kidney cancer.

The J gene is TRBJ2-7, the V gene TRBV2, with 9 positions matching TRBD2. Trimming took 9 bases from V and 0 from J; bases not matched to a gene: 18. Germline lookup yields CDR1 SNHLY and CDR2 FYNNEI. CDR3 length: 18 residues. The CDR3: CARAGTSSEHTTSYEQYF. CDR3 nucleotides: TGTGCCAGAGCAGGGACTAGCAGCGAACATACGACCTCCTACGAGCAGTACTTC.

This clone occurred once. In DNA, the CDR3 is TGTGCCAGCAGTTTTGCTCGGGGGGCGAATGGTAATGAGCAGTTCTTC. Translation gives CASSFARGANGNEQFF. This chain connects TRBV28 to TRBJ2-1; D may be TRBD2 (7 bases). Germline V gives CDR1 MDHEN, CDR2 SYDVKM. There are 16 residues in the CDR3. V shed 3 bases and J shed 7 bases, with 19 bases lying between them.

The chain links TRBV21-1 to TRBJ2-3; TRBD2, the table's D call, was not compared with the DNA. TRBV21-1 is marked as a pseudogene. CDR3 size: 15 residues. The CDR3 is CASSKVTALTDTQYF. CDR3 sequence (DNA): TGTGCCAGCAGCAAAGTGACTGCTCTCACAGATACGCAGTATTTT.